This T cell receptor beta chain was sequenced during a study of CD8+CD57+ T cells in acquired aplastic anemia. This clonotype came up many times. The V end lost 3 bases, the J end lost 1 base, and 9 bases lay between the germline ends. The CDR3 is made up of 14 amino acids. CDR1 and CDR2 (germline): MNHEY, SMNVEV (reference sequence). The TCR beta profiling, which covered VDJ combination and CDR3 sequence, was carried out using genomic DNA as the template. One entry per CDR3 protein results from TCRdb running MiXCR on the reads. Of approximately 270,000 distinct CDR3 sequences listed, around 60% are singletons.

This TCR was recovered from a human donor with severe aplastic anemia or a healthy control (not recorded which). The gene calls are TRBV27 and TRBJ2-5; D remains unclear. The sequencing sample was made of sorted CD4+, CD8+, or CD8+CD57+ T cells (not recorded which) from PBMCs. The CDR3: CASSLKRIQETQYF. DNA for the CDR3: TGTGCCAGCAGTTTGAAGCGTATCCAAGAGACCCAGTACTTC.